This TCR beta chain was recorded in a study of cytomegalovirus exposure and HLA in healthy donors. Across the whole study: The platform used for the 95 to 150 validation repertoires matched that of the roughly 720 first-cohort repertoires, a later analysis reported. Study results and limitations: It was confirmed in vitro that a few of the CMV-associated chains were specific for CMV antigens. For most TCR sequences rarity was the rule, although some public TCRs occurred in many donors. Some TCR beta chains (around 180 of them) were listed as cytomegalovirus-associated.

This CDR3 spans 14 amino acids. Germline values: CDR1 MDHEN, CDR2 SYDVKM. Losses at the gene ends were 5 bases for V and 5 bases for J; bases not matched to a gene: 9. About this clone itself: The antigen remains undetermined.

Measured with immunoSEQ multiplex PCR; TCRdb has only the in-frame clones, and not every one. The repertoire holds about 49,000 clones, with roughly 93% as singletons. The TCR comes from a man aged 18 to 29 in good health and CMV-seronegative. This chain connects TRBV28 to TRBJ2-7, with 7 positions matching TRBD2. Material: PBMCs. CDR3 coding DNA: TGTGCCAGCAGTCAGGCGGGGGTCAGCCACGAGCAGTACTTC. Its protein product is CASSQAGVSHEQYF.